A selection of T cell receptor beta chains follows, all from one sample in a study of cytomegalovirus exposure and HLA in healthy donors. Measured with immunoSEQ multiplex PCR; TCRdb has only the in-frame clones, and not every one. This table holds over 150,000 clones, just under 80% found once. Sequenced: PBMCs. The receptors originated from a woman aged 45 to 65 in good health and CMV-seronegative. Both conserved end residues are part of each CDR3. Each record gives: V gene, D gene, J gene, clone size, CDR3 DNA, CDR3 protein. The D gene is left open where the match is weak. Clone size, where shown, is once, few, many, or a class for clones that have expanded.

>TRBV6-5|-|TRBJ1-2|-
TGTGCCAGCAGTTACTCCAGGGGTCCCTATGGCTACACCTTC
CASSYSRGPYGYTF
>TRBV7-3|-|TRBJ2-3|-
TGTGCCAGCAGCTCAGAGAGGGGGTTAGGGACGCAGTATTTT
CASSSERGLGTQYF
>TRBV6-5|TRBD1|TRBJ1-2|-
TGTGCCAGCGGTACGGACAGGGCTCTGTATGGCTACACCTTC
CASGTDRALYGYTF
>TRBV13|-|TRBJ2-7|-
TGTGCCAGCAGCTTGGGGCAGGGAAGGTACGAGCAGTACTTC
CASSLGQGRYEQYF
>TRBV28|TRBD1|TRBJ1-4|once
TGTGCCAGCAGCTCGACAGGGGTAAACGAAAAACTGTTTTTT
CASSSTGVNEKLFF
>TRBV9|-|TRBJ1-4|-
TGTGCCAGCAGCGCTCGGGGGAATAATGAAAAACTGTTTTTT
CASSARGNNEKLFF
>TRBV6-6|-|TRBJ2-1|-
TGTGCCAGCAGTTACCCGGACACCCCGCACGGGAATGAGCAGTTCTTC
CASSYPDTPHGNEQFF
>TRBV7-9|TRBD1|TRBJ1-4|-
TGTGCCAGCAGCTTAGTACAGGGGAATGAAAAACTGTTTTTT
CASSLVQGNEKLFF
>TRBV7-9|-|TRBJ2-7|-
TGTTCCAGCAGCCCCGGAGGGACCGGAGGCTACGAGCAGTACTTC
CSSSPGGTGGYEQYF
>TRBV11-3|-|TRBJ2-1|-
TGTGCCAGCAGCTTAAGCGGCCAGGATGAGCAGTTCTTC
CASSLSGQDEQFF
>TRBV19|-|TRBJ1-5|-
TGTGCCAGTAGTATAGAAGGTGTGGGCAGTTCGATAAGGCCCCAGCATTTT
CASSIEGVGSSIRPQHF